The sequence of this TCR beta chain was determined in a study of graft-versus-host responses after intestinal transplantation. In the study overall: After anti-thymocyte globulin induction, recipients took tacrolimus and steroids for 3 to 4 years. Findings of the study overall: Some GvH clones were seen earlier in gut or blood, suggesting intestinal origin. The presence of high graft-versus-host to host-versus-graft clonal ratios in allografts characterized patients with graft-donor T cell macrochimerism.

Trimming removed 3 bases from V and 4 bases from J, with 15 bases in between. Germline V gives CDR1 SGHVS, CDR2 FQNEAQ. The CDR3 contains 15 residues. Produced via immunoSEQ multiplex PCR; TCRdb's table is partial and in-frame only. The sample has 11,000 to 15,000 clones, just under 75% seen once. From the graft tissue, intraepithelial and lamina propria lymphocytes were released through processing. A word on this clone: Its specificity is not known.

The sample consisted of ileum tissue, taken 16 days after intestinal transplant. V is TRBV7-8 and J is TRBJ1-1; D is ambiguous. The receptor was isolated from a human patient who received an intestinal transplant, so some T cells may come from the graft donor. Written as DNA, the CDR3 is TGTGCCAGCAGCTTCGAAGTTCAATCGGGCACTGAAGCTTTCTTT. Protein product: CASSFEVQSGTEAFF. Drawing the rest from reference TRBV7-8 and TRBJ1-1, the complete variable domain is GAGVSQSPRYKVAKRGQDVALRCDPISGHVSLFWYQQALGQGPEFLTYFQNEAQLDKSGLPSDRFFAERPEGSVSTLKIQRTQQEDSAVYLCASSFEVQSGTEAFFGQGTRLTVV.